The source of this TCR beta chain is a study of blood T cell repertoires in COVID-19. Overall study context: COVID-19 samples collected from the United States, Italy and Spain covered acute and convalescent phases.

Original data processing: Scientists estimated how many nucleated cells there were by amplifying reference gene primers. The protocol was immunoSEQ multiplex PCR, while the TCRdb copy is restricted to in-frame clones and leaves out a portion. The V and J calls and clone size were taken over from that table, and D and trimming were inferred from the DNA. The sample records under 100,000 clones, 70% to 90% being singletons. The CDR3 is 16 amino acids. Germline V gene data show CDR1 as LGHDT and CDR2 as YNNKEL (reference sequence). Trimming removed 0 bases from V and 2 bases from J; junction bases left unmatched: 4.

The gene calls are TRBV3-1 (or the pseudogene TRBV3-2) and TRBJ2-3; 8 bases map to TRBD2. Sequenced material: peripheral blood. The sequence came from a middle-aged man with active COVID-19. The chain's CDR3 is CASSQDWRGDTDTQYF. As DNA, the CDR3 is TGTGCCAGCAGCCAAGATTGGCGGGGGGACACAGATACGCAGTATTTT.